This TCR beta chain was captured by sequencing in a study of shared clonotypes between healthy human individuals. Germline loops: CDR1 SGDLS, CDR2 YYNGEE. The V gene lost 3 bases and the J gene lost 4 bases, with 16 bases spanning the gap. The CDR3 runs to 15 residues. The assay was immunoSEQ multiplex PCR, and TCRdb's table has in-frame clones only and misses some. The profile shows over 950,000 clones, 70% to 80% of them singletons. The sequenced sample was memory CD4+ T cells from PBMCs. Described subset: CD45RA-negative fraction. This rearrangement joins TRBV9 to TRBJ1-1; TRBD1 might be the D (6 bases). This receptor was taken from a man between 18 and 35 years old in good health. Some clones in this sample may be carry-over from other donors' samples. The CDR3 spells CASSALSKGGTEAFF. CDR3 in DNA: TGTGCCAGCAGCGCTCTTTCTAAGGGGGGCACTGAAGCTTTCTTT.